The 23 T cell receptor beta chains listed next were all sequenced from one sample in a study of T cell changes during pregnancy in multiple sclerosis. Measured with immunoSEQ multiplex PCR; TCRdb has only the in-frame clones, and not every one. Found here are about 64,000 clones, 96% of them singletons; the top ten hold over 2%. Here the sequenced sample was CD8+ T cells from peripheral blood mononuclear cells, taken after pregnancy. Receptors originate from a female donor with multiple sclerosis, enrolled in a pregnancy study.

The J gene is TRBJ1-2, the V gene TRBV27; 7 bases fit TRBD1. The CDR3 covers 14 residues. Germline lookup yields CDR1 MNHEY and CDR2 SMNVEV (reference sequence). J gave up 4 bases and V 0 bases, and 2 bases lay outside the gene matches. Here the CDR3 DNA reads TGTGCCAGCAGTTTATCCCAGGGGGGCTATGGCTACACCTTC. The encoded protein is CASSLSQGGYGYTF.

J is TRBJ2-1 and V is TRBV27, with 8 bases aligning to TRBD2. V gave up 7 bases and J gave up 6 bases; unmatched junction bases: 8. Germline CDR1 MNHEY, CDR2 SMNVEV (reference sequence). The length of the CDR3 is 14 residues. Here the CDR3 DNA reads TGTGCCAGCACCTCCTTAGCGGGAAGCAATGAGCAGTTCTTC. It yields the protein CASTSLAGSNEQFF.

In DNA, the CDR3 is TGTGCCAGCAGCTTAGCGGTCGGCGGCCACTCTGGAAACACCATATATTTT. This sequence encodes CASSLAVGGHSGNTIYF. V usage is TRBV7-9 and J usage is TRBJ1-3; no clear D. V was cut by 0 bases and J by 0 bases, with 12 bases left in between. Germline V CDR1 and CDR2: SEHNR, FQNEAQ (reference sequence). This CDR3 is built from 17 residues.

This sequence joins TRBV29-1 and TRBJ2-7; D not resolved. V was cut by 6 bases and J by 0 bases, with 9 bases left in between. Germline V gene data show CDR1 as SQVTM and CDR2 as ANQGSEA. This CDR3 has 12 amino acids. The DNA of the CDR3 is TGCAGCGTGCAGGATAGCTCCTACGAGCAGTACTTC. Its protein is CSVQDSSYEQYF.

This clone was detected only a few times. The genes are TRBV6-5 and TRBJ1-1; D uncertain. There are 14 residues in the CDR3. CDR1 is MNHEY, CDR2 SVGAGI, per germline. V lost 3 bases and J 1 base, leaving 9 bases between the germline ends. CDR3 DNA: TGTGCCAGCAGTTATCAGGATCCGAACACTGAAGCTTTCTTT. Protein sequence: CASSYQDPNTEAFF.

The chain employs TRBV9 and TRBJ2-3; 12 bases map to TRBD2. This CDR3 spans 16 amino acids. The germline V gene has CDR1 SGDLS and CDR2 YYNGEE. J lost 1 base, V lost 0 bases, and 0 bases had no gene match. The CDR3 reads CASSVGTSGGTDTQYF. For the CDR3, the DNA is TGTGCCAGCAGCGTAGGGACTAGCGGGGGCACAGATACGCAGTATTTT.

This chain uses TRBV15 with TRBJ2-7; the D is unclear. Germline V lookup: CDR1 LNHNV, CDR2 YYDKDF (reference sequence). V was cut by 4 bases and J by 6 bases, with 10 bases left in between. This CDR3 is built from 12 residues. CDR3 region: CATSTTYGEQYF. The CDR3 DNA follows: TGTGCCACCAGCACCACCTACGGCGAGCAGTACTTC.

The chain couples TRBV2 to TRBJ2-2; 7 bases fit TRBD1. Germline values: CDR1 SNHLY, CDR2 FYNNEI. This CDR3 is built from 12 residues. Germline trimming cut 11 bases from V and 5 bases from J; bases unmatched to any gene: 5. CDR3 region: CALKGATGELFF. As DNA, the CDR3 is TGTGCCCTAAAGGGGGCGACCGGGGAGCTGTTTTTT.

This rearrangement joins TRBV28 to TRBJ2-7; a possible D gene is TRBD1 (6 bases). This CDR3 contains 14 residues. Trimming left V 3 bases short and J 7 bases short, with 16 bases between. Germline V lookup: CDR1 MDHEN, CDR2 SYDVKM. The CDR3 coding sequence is TGTGCCAGCAGTTTGGTATCCCTAGGGGGTGAGCAGTACTTC. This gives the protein CASSLVSLGGEQYF. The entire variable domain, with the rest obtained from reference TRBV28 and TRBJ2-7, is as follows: DVKVTQSSRYLVKRTGEKVFLECVQDMDHENMFWYRQDPGLGLRLIYFSYDVKMKEKGDIPEGYSVSREKKERFSLILESASTNQTSMYLCASSLVSLGGEQYFGPGTRLTVT.

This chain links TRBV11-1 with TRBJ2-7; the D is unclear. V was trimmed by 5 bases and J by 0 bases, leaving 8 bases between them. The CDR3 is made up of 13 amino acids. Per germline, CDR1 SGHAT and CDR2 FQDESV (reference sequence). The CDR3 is CASSPPSSYEQYF. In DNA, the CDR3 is TGTGCCAGCAGCCCTCCTAGCTCCTACGAGCAGTACTTC. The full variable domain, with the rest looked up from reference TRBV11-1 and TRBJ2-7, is EAEVAQSPRYKITEKSQAVAFWCDPISGHATLYWYRQILGQGPELLVQFQDESVVDDSQLPKDRFSAERLKGVDSTLKIQPAELGDSAMYLCASSPPSSYEQYFGPGTRLTVT.

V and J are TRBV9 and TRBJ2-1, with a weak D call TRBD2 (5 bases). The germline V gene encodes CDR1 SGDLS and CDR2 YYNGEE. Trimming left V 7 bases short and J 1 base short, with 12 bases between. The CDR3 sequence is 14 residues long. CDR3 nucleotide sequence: TGTGCCAGCTCTCCGGACTTATCCTACAATGAGCAGTTCTTC. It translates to CASSPDLSYNEQFF.

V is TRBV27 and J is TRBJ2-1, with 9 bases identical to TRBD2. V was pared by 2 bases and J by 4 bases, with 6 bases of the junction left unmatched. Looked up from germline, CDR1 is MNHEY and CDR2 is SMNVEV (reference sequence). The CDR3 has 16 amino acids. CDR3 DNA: TGTGCCAGCAGTTTACGGCGGGAGGGCCCTTACAATGAGCAGTTCTTC. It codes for CASSLRREGPYNEQFF.

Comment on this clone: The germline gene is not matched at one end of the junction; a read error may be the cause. The CDR3 is CASSSGTSYGQYF. CDR3 sequence (DNA): TGTGCCAGCAGCTCCGGGACTTCCTACGGGCAGTACTTC. The gene calls are TRBV5-6 and TRBJ2-7, with D perhaps matching TRBD2 (6 bases). Germline V CDR1 and CDR2: SGHDT, YYEEEE. The CDR3 is 13 residues long.

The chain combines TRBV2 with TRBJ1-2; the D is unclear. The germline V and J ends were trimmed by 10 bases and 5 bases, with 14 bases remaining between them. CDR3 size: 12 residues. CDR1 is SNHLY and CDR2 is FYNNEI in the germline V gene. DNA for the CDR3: TGTGCCACCTGGGCGGGGTTATATGGCTACACCTTC. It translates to CATWAGLYGYTF.

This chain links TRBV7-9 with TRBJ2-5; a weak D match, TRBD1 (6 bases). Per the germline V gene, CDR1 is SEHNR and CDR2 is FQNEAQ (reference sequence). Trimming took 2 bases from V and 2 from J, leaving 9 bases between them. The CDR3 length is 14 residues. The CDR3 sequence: CASSLLGGQETQYF. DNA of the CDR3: TGTGCCAGCAGCTTATTAGGGGGACAAGAGACCCAGTACTTC.

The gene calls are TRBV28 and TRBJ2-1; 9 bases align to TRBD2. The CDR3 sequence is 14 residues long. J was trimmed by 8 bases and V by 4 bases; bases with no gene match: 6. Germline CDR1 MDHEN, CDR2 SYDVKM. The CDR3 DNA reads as TGTGCCAGCAGTTCCCTAGCGGGATACGATGAGCAGTTCTTC. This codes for CASSSLAGYDEQFF.

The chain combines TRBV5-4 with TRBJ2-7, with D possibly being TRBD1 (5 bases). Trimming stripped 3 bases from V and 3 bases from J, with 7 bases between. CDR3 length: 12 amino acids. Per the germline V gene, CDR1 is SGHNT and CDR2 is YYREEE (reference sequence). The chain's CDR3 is CASSSDSYEQYF. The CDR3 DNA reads TGTGCCAGCAGCTCAGACAGCTACGAGCAGTACTTC.

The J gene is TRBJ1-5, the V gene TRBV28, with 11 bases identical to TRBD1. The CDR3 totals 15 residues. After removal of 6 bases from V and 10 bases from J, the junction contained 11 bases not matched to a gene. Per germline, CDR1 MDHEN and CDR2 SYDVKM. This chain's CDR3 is CASRGQRTGGQPQHF. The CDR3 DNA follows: TGTGCCAGCAGGGGGCAGAGGACAGGGGGCCAACCCCAGCATTTT.

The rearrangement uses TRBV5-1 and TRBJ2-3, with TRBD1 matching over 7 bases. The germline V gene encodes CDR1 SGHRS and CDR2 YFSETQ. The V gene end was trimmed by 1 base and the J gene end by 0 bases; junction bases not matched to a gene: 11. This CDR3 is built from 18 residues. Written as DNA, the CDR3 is TGCGCCAGCAGCTTGAAGGGACAGCCATCCCCTAGCACAGATACGCAGTATTTT. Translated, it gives CASSLKGQPSPSTDTQYF.

The CDR3 protein is CASSSTSEAPPWQYF. The CDR3, as DNA: TGTGCCAGCAGCTCGACTAGCGAGGCCCCACCGTGGCAGTACTTC. The gene calls are TRBV13 and TRBJ2-7, with 8 positions matching TRBD2. The CDR3 is 15 amino acids. Germline lookup yields CDR1 PRHDT and CDR2 FYEKMQ (reference sequence). The J segment lost 9 bases and the V segment lost 4 bases, leaving 14 bases of the junction unmatched.

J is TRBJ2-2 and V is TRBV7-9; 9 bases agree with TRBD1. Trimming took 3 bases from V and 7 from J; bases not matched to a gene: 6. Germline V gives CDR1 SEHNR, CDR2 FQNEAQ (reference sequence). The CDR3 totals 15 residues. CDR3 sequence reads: CASSFRTGEHGELFF. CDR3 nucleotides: TGTGCCAGCAGCTTCCGGACAGGGGAACACGGGGAGCTGTTTTTT. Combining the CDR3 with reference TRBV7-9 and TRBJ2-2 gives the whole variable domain DTGVSQNPRHKITKRGQNVTFRCDPISEHNRLYWYRQTLGQGPEFLTYFQNEAQLEKSRLLSDRFSAERPKGSFSTLEIQRTEQGDSAMYLCASSFRTGEHGELFFGEGSRLTVL.

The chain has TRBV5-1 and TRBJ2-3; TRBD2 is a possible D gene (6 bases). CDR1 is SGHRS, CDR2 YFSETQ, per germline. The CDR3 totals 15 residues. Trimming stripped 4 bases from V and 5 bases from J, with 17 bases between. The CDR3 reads CASSAGTSSGDTQYF. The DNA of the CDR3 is TGCGCCAGCAGCGCCGGGACTTCCTCTGGAGATACGCAGTATTTT. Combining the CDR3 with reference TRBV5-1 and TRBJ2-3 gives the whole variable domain KAGVTQTPRYLIKTRGQQVTLSCSPISGHRSVSWYQQTPGQGLQFLFEYFSETQRNKGNFPGRFSGRQFSNSRSEMNVSTLELGDSALYLCASSAGTSSGDTQYFGPGTRLTVL.

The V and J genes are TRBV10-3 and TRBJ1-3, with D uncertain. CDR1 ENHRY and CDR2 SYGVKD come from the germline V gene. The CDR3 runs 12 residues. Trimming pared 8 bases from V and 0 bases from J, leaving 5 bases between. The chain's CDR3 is CAIPGSGNTIYF. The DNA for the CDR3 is TGTGCCATCCCAGGCTCTGGAAACACCATATATTTT.